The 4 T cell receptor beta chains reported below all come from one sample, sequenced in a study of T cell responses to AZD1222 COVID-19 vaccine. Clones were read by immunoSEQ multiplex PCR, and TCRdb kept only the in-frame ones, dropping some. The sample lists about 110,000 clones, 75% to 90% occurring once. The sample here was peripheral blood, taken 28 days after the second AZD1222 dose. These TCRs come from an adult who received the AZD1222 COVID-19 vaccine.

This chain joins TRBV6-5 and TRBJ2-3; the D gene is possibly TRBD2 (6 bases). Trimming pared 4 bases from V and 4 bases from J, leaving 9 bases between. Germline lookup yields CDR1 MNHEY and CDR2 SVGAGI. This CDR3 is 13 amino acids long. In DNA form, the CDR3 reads TGTGCCAGCAGTTTATTAGCGGCAGATACGCAGTATTTT. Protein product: CASSLLAADTQYF.

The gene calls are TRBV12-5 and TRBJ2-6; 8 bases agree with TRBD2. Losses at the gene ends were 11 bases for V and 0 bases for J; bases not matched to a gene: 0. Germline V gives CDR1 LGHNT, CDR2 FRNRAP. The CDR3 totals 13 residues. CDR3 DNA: TGTGCTCGGGGGGGCTCTGGGGCCAACGTCCTGACTTTC. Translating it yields CARGGSGANVLTF.

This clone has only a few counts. The CDR3 region has the DNA TGTGCCAGCAGCCCTCCGGGGACAGGGGTCTCCGAGCAGTACTTC. Its translation is CASSPPGTGVSEQYF. The V and J genes are TRBV28 and TRBJ2-7; 10 bases are a match to TRBD1. The J segment lost 6 bases and the V segment lost 6 bases, leaving 11 bases of the junction unmatched. CDR1 MDHEN and CDR2 SYDVKM come from the germline V gene. The CDR3 length is 15 residues.

The CDR3: CASSLGDGINEKLFF. CDR3 DNA sequence: TGTGCCAGCAGCTTAGGGGACGGTATTAATGAAAAACTGTTTTTT. V and J are TRBV7-9 and TRBJ1-4, with D tentatively TRBD1 (5 bases). The CDR3 sequence is 15 residues long. Germline-derived CDR1 and CDR2 are SEHNR and FQNEAQ (reference sequence). V was clipped by 1 base and J by 4 bases, with 10 bases between them. Full variable domain (missing parts from reference TRBV7-9 and TRBJ1-4): DTGVSQNPRHKITKRGQNVTFRCDPISEHNRLYWYRQTLGQGPEFLTYFQNEAQLEKSRLLSDRFSAERPKGSFSTLEIQRTEQGDSAMYLCASSLGDGINEKLFFGSGTQLSVL.